This T cell receptor beta chain was captured in a study of response to subunit inactivated influenza vaccine. General study results and limits: Every seasonal influenza vaccination brings in few new T cells, the authors suggested.

MiXCR, run by TCRdb on the RT-PCR reads, gives a single entry per CDR3 protein. The profile shows hundreds of thousands of distinct CDR3 sequences, just over 20% of them singletons. Germline loops: CDR1 LGHNA, CDR2 YSLEER. V lost 1 base to trimming and J lost 0 bases, with 11 bases between them. The CDR3 is made up of 16 amino acids. As to this clonotype: The antigen remains unidentified.

Here the sequenced sample was PBMCs from blood, taken about 20 months after vaccination. The chain combines TRBV4-3 with TRBJ2-3; D is possibly TRBD2 (5 bases). This TCR came from a man in his fifties or sixties who received an inactivated influenza vaccine. The chain's CDR3 is CASSQGSRGSTDTQYF. In DNA, the CDR3 is TGCGCCAGCAGCCAAGGTTCCCGAGGGAGCACAGATACGCAGTATTTT.